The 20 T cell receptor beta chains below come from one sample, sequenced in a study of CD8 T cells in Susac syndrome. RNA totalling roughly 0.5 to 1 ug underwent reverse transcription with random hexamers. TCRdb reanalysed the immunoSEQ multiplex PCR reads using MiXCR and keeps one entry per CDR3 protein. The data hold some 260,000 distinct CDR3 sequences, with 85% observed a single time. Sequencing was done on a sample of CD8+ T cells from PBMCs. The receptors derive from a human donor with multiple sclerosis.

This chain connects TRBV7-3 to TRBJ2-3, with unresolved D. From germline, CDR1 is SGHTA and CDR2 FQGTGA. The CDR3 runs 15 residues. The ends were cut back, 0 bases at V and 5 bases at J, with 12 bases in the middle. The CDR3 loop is CASSLTLGVEDTQYF. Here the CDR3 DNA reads TGTGCCAGCAGCTTAACCCTTGGTGTGGAAGATACGCAGTATTTT.

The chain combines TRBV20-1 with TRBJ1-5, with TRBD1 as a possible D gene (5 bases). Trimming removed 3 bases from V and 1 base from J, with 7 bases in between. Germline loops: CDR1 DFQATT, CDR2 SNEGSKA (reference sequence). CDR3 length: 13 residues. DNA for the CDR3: TGCAGTGCTAGGGAGGGGAGCAATCAGCCCCAGCATTTT. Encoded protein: CSAREGSNQPQHF.

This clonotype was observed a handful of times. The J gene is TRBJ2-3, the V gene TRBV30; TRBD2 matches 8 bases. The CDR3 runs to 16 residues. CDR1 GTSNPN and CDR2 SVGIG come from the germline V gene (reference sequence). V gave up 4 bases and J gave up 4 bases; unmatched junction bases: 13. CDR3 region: CAWNYQREIDADTQYF. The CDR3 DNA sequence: TGTGCCTGGAATTATCAGCGGGAGATCGATGCAGATACGCAGTATTTT.

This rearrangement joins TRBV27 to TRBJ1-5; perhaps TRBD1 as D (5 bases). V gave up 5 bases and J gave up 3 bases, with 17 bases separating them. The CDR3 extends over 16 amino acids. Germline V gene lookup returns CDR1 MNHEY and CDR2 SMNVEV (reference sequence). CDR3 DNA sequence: TGTGCCAGCAGTCCACCTTCGCGGGACCACAATCAGCCCCAGCATTTT. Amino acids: CASSPPSRDHNQPQHF.

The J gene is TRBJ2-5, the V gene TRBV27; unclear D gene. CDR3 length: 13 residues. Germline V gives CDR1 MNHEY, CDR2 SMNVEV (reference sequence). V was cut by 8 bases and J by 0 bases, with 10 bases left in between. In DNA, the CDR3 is TGTGCCAGCGGAGCCTGGTACCAAGAGACCCAGTACTTC. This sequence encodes CASGAWYQETQYF.

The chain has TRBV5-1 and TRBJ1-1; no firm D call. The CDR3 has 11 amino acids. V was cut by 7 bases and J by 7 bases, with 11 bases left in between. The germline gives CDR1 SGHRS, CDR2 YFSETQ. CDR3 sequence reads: CASAIGLEAFF. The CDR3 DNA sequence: TGCGCCAGCGCGATCGGACTTGAAGCTTTCTTT. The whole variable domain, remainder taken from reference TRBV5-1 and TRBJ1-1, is KAGVTQTPRYLIKTRGQQVTLSCSPISGHRSVSWYQQTPGQGLQFLFEYFSETQRNKGNFPGRFSGRQFSNSRSEMNVSTLELGDSALYLCASAIGLEAFFGQGTRLTVV.

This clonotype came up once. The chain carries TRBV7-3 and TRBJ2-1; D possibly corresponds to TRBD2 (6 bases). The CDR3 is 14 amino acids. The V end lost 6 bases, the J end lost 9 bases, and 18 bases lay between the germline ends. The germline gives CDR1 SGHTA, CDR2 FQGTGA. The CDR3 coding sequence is TGTGCCAGCAGAAGGGAGGTGGGGGACGGTGAGCAGTTCTTC. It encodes CASRREVGDGEQFF.

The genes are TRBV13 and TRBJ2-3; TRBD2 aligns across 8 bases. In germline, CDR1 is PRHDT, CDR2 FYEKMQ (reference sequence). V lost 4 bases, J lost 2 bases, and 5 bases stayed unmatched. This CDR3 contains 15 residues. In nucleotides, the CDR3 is TGTGCCAGCAGCTCACTAGCGGAATCCACAGATACGCAGTATTTT. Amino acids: CASSSLAESTDTQYF.

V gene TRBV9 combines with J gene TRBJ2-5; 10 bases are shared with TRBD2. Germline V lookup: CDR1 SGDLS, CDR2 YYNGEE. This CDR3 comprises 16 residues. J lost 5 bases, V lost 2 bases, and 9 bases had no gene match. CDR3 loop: CASSVPSSGRFETQYF. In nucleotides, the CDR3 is TGTGCCAGCAGCGTGCCTTCTAGCGGGAGATTTGAGACCCAGTACTTC.

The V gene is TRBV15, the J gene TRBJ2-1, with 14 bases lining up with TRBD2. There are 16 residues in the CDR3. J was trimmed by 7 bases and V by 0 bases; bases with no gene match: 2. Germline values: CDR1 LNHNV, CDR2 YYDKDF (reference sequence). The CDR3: CATSRDRLAGGNEQFF. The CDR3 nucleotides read TGTGCCACCAGCAGAGATCGACTAGCGGGAGGGAATGAGCAGTTCTTC.

CDR3 sequence: CASSLSSGGIRRDEQFF. For the CDR3, the DNA is TGTGCCAGCAGTTTATCTTCCGGGGGGATAAGGAGGGATGAGCAGTTCTTC. The chain links TRBV27 to TRBJ2-1; 7 bases fit TRBD2. After removal of 0 bases from V and 8 bases from J, the junction contained 13 bases not matched to a gene. The germline CDR1 and CDR2 sequences are MNHEY and SMNVEV (reference sequence). This CDR3 has 17 residues.

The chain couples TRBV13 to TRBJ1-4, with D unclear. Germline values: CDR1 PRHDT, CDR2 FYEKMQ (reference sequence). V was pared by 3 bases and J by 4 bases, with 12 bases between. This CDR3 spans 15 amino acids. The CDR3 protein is CASSFSVERNEKLFF. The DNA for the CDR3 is TGTGCCAGCAGCTTTTCCGTGGAGCGTAATGAAAAACTGTTTTTT.

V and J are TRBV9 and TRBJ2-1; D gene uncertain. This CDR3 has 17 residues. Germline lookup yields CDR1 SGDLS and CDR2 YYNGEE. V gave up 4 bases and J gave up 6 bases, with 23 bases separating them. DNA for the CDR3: TGTGCCAGCAGCCCGAGCCCCGGCGGTACCCATCTCAATGAGCAGTTCTTC. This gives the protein CASSPSPGGTHLNEQFF.

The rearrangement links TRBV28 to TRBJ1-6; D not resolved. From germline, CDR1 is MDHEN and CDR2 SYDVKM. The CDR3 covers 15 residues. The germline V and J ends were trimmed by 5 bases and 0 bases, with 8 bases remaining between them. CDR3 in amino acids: CASSLQSSYNSPLHF. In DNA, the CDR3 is TGTGCCAGCAGTCTACAGAGCTCCTATAATTCACCCCTCCACTTT.

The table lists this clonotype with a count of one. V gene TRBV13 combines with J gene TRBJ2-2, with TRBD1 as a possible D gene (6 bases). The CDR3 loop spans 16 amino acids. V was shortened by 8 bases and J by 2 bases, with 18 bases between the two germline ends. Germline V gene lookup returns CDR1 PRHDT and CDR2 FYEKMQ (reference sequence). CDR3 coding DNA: TGTGCCAGCTCCGCTCAGGACAGCATAAACACCGGGGAGCTGTTTTTT. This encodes CASSAQDSINTGELFF.

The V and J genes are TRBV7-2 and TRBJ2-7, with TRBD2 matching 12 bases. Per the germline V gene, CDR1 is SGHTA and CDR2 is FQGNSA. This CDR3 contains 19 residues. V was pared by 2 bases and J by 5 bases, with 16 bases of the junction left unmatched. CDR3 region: CASSLSPSWTSGIPNEQYF. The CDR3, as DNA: TGTGCCAGCAGCTTATCCCCTTCCTGGACTAGCGGGATTCCCAACGAGCAGTACTTC. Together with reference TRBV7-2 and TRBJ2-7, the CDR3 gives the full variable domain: GAGVSQSPSNKVTEKGKDVELRCDPISGHTALYWYRQSLGQGLEFLIYFQGNSAPDKSGLPSDRFSAERTGGSVSTLTIQRTQQEDSAVYLCASSLSPSWTSGIPNEQYFGPGTRLTVT.

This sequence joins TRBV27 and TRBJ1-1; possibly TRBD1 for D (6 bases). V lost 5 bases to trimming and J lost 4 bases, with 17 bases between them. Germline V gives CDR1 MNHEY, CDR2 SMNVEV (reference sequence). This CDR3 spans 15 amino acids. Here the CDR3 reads CASSPFPTGSTEAFF. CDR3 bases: TGTGCCAGCAGTCCGTTTCCCACAGGGTCCACTGAAGCTTTCTTT.

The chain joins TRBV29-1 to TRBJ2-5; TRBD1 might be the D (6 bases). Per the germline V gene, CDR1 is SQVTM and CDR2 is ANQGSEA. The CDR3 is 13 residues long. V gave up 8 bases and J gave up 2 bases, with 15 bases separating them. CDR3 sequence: CSLLGQKQETQYF. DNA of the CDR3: TGCAGCCTCCTAGGACAGAAGCAAGAGACCCAGTACTTC.

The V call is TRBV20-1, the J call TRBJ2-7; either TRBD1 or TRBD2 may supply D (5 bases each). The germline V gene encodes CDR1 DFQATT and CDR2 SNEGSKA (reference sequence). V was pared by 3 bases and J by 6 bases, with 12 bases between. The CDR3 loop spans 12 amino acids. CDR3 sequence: CSASTGEGEQYF. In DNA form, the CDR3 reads TGCAGTGCTAGCACAGGAGAGGGCGAGCAGTACTTC.

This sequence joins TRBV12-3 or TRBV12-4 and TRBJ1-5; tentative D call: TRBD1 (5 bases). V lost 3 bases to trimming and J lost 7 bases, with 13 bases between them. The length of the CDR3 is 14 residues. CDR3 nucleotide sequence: TGTGCCAGCAGTTTGGGGGGAATTGGGCAGCCCCAGCATTTT. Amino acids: CASSLGGIGQPQHF.